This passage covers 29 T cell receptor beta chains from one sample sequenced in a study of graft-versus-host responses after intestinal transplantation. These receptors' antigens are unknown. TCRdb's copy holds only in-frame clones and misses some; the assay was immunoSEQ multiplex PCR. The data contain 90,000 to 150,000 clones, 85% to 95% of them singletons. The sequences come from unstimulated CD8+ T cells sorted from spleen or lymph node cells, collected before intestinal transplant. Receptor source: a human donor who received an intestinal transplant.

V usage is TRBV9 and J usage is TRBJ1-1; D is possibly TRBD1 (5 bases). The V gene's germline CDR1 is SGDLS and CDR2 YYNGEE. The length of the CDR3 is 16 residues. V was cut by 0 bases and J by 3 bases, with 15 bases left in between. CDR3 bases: TGTGCCAGCAGCGTAGTAGATTTAGGGACCTACACTGAAGCTTTCTTT. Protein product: CASSVVDLGTYTEAFF.

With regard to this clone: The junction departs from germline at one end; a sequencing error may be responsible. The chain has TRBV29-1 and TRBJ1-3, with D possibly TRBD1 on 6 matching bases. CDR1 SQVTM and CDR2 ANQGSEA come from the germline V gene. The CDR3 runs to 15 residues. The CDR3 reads CSAERQGYSGNTIYF. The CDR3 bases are TGCAGCGCTGAAAGGCAGGGGTACTCTGGAAACACCATATATTTT.

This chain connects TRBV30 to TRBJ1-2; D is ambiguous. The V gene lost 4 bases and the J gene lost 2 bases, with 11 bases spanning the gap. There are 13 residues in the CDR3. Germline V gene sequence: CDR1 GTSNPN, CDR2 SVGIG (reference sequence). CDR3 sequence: CAWMAVPNYGYTF. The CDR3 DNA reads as TGTGCCTGGATGGCGGTGCCGAACTATGGCTACACCTTC.

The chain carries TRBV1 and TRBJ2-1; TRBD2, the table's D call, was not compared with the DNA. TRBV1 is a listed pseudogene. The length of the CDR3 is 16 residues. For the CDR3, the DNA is TGCACCAGCAGACCCGAAGGGCGGGAAAACCCCAATGAGCAGTTCTTC. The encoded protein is CTSRPEGRENPNEQFF.

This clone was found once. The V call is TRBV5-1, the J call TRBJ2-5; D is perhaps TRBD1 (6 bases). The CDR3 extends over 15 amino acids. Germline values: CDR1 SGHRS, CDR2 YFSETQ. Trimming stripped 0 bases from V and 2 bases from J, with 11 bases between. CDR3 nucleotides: TGCGCCAGCAGCTTGGGAAGAAGGGGGCAAGAGACCCAGTACTTC. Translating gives CASSLGRRGQETQYF.

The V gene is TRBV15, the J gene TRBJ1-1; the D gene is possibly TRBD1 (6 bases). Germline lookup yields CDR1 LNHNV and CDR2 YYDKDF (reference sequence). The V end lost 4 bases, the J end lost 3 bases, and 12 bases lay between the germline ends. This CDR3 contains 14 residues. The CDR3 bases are TGTGCCACCAGCATCGGAAGGGGGGACACTGAAGCTTTCTTT. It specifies CATSIGRGDTEAFF.

In DNA form, the CDR3 reads TGTGCCAGCAGGAGGGACAGGGGGCTATCCTACGAGCAGTACTTC. Translating gives CASRRDRGLSYEQYF. The chain couples TRBV28 to TRBJ2-7; TRBD1 matches at 12 bases. The J segment lost 1 base and the V segment lost 6 bases, leaving 4 bases of the junction unmatched. The CDR3 loop spans 15 amino acids. Germline V gene sequence: CDR1 MDHEN, CDR2 SYDVKM.

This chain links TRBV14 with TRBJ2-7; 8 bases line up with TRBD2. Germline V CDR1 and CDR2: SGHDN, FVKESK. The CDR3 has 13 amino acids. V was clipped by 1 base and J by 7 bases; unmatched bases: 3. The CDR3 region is CASSQGSGNEQYF. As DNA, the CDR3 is TGTGCCAGCAGCCAAGGTAGCGGGAATGAGCAGTACTTC.

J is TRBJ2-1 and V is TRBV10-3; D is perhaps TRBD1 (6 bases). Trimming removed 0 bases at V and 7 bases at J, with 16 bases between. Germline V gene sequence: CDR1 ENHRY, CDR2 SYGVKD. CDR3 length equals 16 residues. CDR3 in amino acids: CAISESGYRAGNEQFF. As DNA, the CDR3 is TGTGCCATCAGTGAGTCTGGGTACAGGGCAGGAAATGAGCAGTTCTTC.

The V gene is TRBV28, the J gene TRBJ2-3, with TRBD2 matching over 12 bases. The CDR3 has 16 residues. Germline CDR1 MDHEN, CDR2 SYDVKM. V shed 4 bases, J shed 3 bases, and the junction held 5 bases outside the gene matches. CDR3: CASSSRLAGVTDTQYF. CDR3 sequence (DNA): TGTGCCAGCAGTTCCCGACTAGCGGGGGTGACAGATACGCAGTATTTT.

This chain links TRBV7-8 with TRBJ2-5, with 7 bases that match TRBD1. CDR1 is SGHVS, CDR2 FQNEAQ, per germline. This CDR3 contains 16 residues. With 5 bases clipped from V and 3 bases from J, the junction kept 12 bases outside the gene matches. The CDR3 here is CASSGRQGRGKETQYF. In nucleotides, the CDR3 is TGTGCCAGCAGCGGCAGACAGGGACGGGGAAAAGAGACCCAGTACTTC.

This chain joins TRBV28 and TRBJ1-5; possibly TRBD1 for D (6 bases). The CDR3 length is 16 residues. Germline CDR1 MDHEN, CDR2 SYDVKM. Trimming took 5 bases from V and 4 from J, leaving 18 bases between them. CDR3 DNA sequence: TGTGCCAGCAGTCCTCCAGACAGGTTTTTAAATCAGCCCCAGCATTTT. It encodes CASSPPDRFLNQPQHF.

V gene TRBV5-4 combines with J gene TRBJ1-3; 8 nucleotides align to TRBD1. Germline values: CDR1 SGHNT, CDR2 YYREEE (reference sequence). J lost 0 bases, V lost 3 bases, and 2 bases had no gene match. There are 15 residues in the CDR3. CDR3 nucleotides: TGTGCCAGCAGCTGGACAGGGAACTCTGGAAACACCATATATTTT. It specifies CASSWTGNSGNTIYF.

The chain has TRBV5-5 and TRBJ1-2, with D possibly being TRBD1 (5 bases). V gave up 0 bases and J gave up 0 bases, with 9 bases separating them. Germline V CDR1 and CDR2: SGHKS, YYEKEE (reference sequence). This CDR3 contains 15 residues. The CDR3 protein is CASSLEGTSNYGYTF. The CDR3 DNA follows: TGTGCCAGCAGCTTGGAGGGGACTTCTAACTATGGCTACACCTTC. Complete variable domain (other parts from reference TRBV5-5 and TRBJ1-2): DAGVTQSPTHLIKTRGQQVTLRCSPISGHKSVSWYQQVLGQGPQFIFQYYEKEERGRGNFPDRFSARQFPNYSSELNVNALLLGDSALYLCASSLEGTSNYGYTFGSGTRLTVV.

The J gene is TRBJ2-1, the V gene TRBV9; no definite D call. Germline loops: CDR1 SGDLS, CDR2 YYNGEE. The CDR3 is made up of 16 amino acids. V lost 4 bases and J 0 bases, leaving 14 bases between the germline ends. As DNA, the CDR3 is TGTGCCAGCAGCCCTGGTAGGCAGTACTCCTACAATGAGCAGTTCTTC. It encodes CASSPGRQYSYNEQFF.

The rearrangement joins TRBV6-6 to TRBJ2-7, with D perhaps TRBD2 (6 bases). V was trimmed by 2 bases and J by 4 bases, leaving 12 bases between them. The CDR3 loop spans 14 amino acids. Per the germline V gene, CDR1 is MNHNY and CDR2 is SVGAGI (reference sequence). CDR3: CASSYGLRSYEQYF. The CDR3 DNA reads TGTGCCAGCAGTTACGGACTACGCTCTTACGAGCAGTACTTC.

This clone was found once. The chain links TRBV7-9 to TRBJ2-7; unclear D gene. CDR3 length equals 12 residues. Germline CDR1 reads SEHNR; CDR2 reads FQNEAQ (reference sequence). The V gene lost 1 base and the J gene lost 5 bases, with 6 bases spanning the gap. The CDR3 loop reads CASSLGTDEQYF. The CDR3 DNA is TGTGCCAGCAGCTTAGGAACGGACGAGCAGTACTTC.

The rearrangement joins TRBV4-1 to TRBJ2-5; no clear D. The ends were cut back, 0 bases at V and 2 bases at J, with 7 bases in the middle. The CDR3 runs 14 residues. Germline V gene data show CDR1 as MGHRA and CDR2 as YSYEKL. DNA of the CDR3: TGCGCCAGCAGCCAAGAACAGTTGCAAGAGACCCAGTACTTC. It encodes CASSQEQLQETQYF.

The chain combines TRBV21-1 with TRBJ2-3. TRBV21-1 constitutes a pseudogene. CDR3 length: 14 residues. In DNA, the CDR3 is TGTGCCAGCAGCAAAGTTGGAGGGGGGGATACGCAGTATTTT. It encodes CASSKVGGGDTQYF.

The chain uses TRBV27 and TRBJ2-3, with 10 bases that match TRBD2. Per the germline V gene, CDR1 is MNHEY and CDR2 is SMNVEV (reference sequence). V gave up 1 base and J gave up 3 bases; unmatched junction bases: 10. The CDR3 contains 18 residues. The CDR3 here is CASSLYPPTSGLTDTQYF. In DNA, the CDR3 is TGTGCCAGCAGTTTATATCCCCCGACTAGCGGGCTGACAGATACGCAGTATTTT.

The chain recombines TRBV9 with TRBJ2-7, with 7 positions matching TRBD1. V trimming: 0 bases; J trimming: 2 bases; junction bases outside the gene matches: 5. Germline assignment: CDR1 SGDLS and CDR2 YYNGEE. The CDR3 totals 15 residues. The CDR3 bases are TGTGCCAGCAGCGTAGGGGGGACAGCCACCTACGAGCAGTACTTC. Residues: CASSVGGTATYEQYF. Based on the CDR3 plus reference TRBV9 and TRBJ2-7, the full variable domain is DSGVTQTPKHLITATGQRVTLRCSPRSGDLSVYWYQQSLDQGLQFLIQYYNGEERAKGNILERFSAQQFPDLHSELNLSSLELGDSALYFCASSVGGTATYEQYFGPGTRLTVT.

Here the CDR3 DNA reads TGTGCCAGCAGCCCGCGGGACAGTACTCTCGGAAACACCATATATTTT. Amino acid sequence: CASSPRDSTLGNTIYF. V gene TRBV4-2 combines with J gene TRBJ1-3; the match to TRBD1 covers 7 bases. Germline CDR1 and CDR2: LGHNA and YNFKEQ. The trim removed 4 bases at V and 4 bases at J, leaving 10 bases unmatched. The CDR3 covers 16 residues.

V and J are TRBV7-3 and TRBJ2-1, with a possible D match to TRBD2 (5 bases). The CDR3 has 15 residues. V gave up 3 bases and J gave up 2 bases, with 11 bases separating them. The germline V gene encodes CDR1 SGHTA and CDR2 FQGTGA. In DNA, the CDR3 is TGTGCCAGCAGCTTGAGCGGTAATCCCTACAATGAGCAGTTCTTC. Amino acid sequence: CASSLSGNPYNEQFF.

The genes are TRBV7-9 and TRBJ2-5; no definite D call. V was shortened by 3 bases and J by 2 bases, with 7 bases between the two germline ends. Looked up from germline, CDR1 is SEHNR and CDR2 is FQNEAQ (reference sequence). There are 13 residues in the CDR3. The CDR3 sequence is CASSFSEQETQYF. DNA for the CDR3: TGTGCCAGCAGCTTCTCAGAACAAGAGACCCAGTACTTC.

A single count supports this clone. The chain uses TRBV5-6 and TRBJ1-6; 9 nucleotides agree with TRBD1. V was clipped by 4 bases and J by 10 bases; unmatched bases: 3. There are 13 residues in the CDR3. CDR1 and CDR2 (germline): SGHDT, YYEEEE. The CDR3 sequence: CASSGDRDSPLHF. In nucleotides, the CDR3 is TGTGCCAGCAGCGGGGACAGGGACTCACCCCTCCACTTT.

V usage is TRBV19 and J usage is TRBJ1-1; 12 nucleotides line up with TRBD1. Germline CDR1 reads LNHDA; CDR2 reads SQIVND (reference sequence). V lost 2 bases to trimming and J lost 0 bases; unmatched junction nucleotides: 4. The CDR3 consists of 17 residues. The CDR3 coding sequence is TGTGCCAGTAGTATAAGAGGGACAGGGGGCTTGAACACTGAAGCTTTCTTT. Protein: CASSIRGTGGLNTEAFF.

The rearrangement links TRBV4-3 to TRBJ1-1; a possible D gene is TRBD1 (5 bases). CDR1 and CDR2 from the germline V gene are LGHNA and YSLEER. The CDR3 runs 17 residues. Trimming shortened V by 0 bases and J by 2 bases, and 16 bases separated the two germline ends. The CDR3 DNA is TGCGCCAGCAGCCAAGAAAGGACAACCTCTTTTAACACTGAAGCTTTCTTT. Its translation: CASSQERTTSFNTEAFF.

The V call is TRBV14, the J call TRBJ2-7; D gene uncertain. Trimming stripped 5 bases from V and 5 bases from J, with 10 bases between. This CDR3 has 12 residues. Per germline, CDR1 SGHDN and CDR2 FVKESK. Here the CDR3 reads CASSAHRDEQYF. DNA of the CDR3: TGTGCCAGCAGCGCCCACCGTGACGAGCAGTACTTC.

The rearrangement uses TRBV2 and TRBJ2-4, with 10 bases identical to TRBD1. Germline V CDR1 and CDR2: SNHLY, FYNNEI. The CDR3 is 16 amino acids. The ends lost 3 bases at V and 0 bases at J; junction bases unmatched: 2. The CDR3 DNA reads TGTGCCAGCAGTGAGGGACAGGGGCTAGCCAAAAACATTCAGTACTTC. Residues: CASSEGQGLAKNIQYF. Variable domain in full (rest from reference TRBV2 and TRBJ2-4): EPEVTQTPSHQVTQMGQEVILRCVPISNHLYFYWYRQILGQKVEFLVSFYNNEISEKSEIFDDQFSVERPDGSNFTLKIRSTKLEDSAMYFCASSEGQGLAKNIQYFGAGTRLSVL.